The clone carrying this TCR beta chain was counted many times. Documented time point: patch test 2, 6 weeks after DPC sensitization. Treatment denoted: therapeutic diphenylcyclopropenone sensitization with weekly scalp DPC. V shed 4 bases and J shed 1 base, with 8 bases lying between them. CDR1 and CDR2 (germline): SGHVS, FNYEAQ. The CDR3 is 15 residues long. This sample was taken from a study of human T cells and chemical hapten exposure. TCRdb ran MiXCR on the RACE reads and lists one entry per CDR3 protein. The table lists approximately 80,000 distinct CDR3 sequences, about 9.4% of them singletons. The rearrangement uses TRBV7-6 and TRBJ2-6; D is uncertain. The source material was whole blood, sampled in connection with sensitization to the hapten diphenylcyclopropenone (DPC). This TCR derives from a woman aged 45-60 years with alopecia areata. Some clones in this sample may be carry-over from other donors' samples. As DNA, the CDR3 is TGTGCCAGCAGCTCGCAACCTTCTGGGGCCAACGTCCTGACTTTC. Its translation is CASSSQPSGANVLTF.